The following is a T cell receptor beta chain sequence with its context. The data originate from a study of T cells in tumors after PD-1 blockade. Germline V gene lookup returns CDR1 GTSNPN and CDR2 SVGIG (reference sequence). The V end lost 5 bases, the J end lost 5 bases, and 12 bases lay between the germline ends. This CDR3 spans 12 amino acids. TCRdb's table, derived via immunoSEQ multiplex PCR, lists solely in-frame clones and lacks some. This table has about 9,200 clones, 55% to 65% appearing once. This TCR came from a human donor with basal cell carcinoma. The rearrangement uses TRBV30 and TRBJ1-2; TRBD1 might be the D (5 bases). The material was tumor tissue, obtained after anti-PD-1 treatment. CDR3 sequence reads: CAWDPGTYGYTF. DNA of the CDR3: TGTGCCTGGGACCCCGGGACGTATGGCTACACCTTC.